These 21 T cell receptor beta chains share one sample of origin, sequenced in a study of T-cell reconstitution after alpha-beta-depleted transplantation in children. A library of TCRbeta sequences, prepared with unique molecular identifiers, was generated. TCRdb reprocessed the PCR reads via MiXCR and lists one record per CDR3 protein. Among about 110,000 distinct CDR3 sequences listed, about a tenth were seen once. Sequencing was performed on PBMCs, taken before TCRalphabeta/CD19-depleted stem cell transplant. The receptor source for this set is a boy aged 2 to 9 with acute lymphoblastic leukemia, due to receive a stem cell transplant.

Many counts were recorded for this clonotype. The chain has TRBV12-3 or TRBV12-4 and TRBJ2-1, with TRBD2 identical over 12 bases. The trim removed 3 bases at V and 7 bases at J, leaving 4 bases unmatched. This CDR3 is built from 15 residues. CDR3 protein: CASSLASGGENEQFF. CDR3 DNA sequence: TGTGCCAGCAGTTTGGCTAGCGGGGGGGAAAATGAGCAGTTCTTC.

Many counts were recorded for this clonotype. The chain couples TRBV5-6 to TRBJ2-1; D is unclear. This CDR3 region has 16 residues. The V gene lost 5 bases and the J gene lost 8 bases, with 23 bases spanning the gap. CDR1 SGHDT and CDR2 YYEEEE come from the germline V gene. The CDR3 protein is CASSPDRGRSNHEQFF. The CDR3 nucleotides read TGTGCCAGCAGTCCTGACCGAGGCCGTTCCAACCATGAGCAGTTCTTC.

The chain joins TRBV9 to TRBJ2-3, with unresolved D. This CDR3 is 16 amino acids long. Trimming removed 0 bases at V and 4 bases at J, with 15 bases between. The germline V gene has CDR1 SGDLS and CDR2 YYNGEE. CDR3 coding DNA: TGTGCCAGCAGCGTAGGTGGAAGGACCACCCCAGATACGCAGTATTTT. Residues: CASSVGGRTTPDTQYF. Full variable domain (rest looked up from reference TRBV9 and TRBJ2-3): DSGVTQTPKHLITATGQRVTLRCSPRSGDLSVYWYQQSLDQGLQFLIQYYNGEERAKGNILERFSAQQFPDLHSELNLSSLELGDSALYFCASSVGGRTTPDTQYFGPGTRLTVL.

The sample holds many counts of this clonotype. This chain links TRBV6-2 or TRBV6-3 with TRBJ1-5; D gene unclear. V was clipped by 2 bases and J by 0 bases, with 8 bases between them. Per germline, CDR1 MNHEY and CDR2 SVGEGT. This CDR3 region has 15 residues. The DNA of the CDR3 is TGTGCCAGCAGTTACCAAGGGTATAGCAATCAGCCCCAGCATTTT. Protein: CASSYQGYSNQPQHF.

The rearrangement links TRBV28 to TRBJ2-7; TRBD2 agrees at 8 bases. Germline V gives CDR1 MDHEN, CDR2 SYDVKM. This CDR3 comprises 15 residues. Trimming removed 1 base from V and 4 bases from J; junction bases left unmatched: 6. The CDR3 bases are TGTGCCAGCAGTTTATATACTAGCGGTTATTACGAGCAGTACTTC. This sequence encodes CASSLYTSGYYEQYF.

Points on this clonotype: This clone may be a read error of a much larger clone one base away. The chain has TRBV10-3 and TRBJ2-5; 8 nucleotides line up with TRBD2. Germline V gene sequence: CDR1 ENHRY, CDR2 SYGVKD. The CDR3 contains 15 residues. The CDR3 loop is CAIGLSGSTPETKYF. In DNA, the CDR3 is TGTGCCATCGGGTTGAGCGGGAGCACCCCAGAGACCAAGTACTTC.

Many counts were recorded for this clonotype. The chain has TRBV20-1 and TRBJ1-5, with D maybe TRBD1 (5 bases). CDR1 and CDR2 (germline): DFQATT, SNEGSKA (reference sequence). Trimming took off 6 bases at V and 1 base at J, with 13 bases between the two ends. This CDR3 contains 14 residues. CDR3 loop: CSAPPQGSNQPQHF. CDR3 DNA sequence: TGCAGTGCCCCTCCCCAGGGAAGCAATCAGCCCCAGCATTTT.

This clonotype occurred a few times. The J gene is TRBJ2-1, the V gene TRBV12-3 or TRBV12-4, with 10 bases lining up with TRBD2. Losses at the gene ends were 3 bases for V and 6 bases for J; bases not matched to a gene: 14. There are 18 residues in the CDR3. The CDR3 here is CASSFGSSGRTMINEQFF. The CDR3 DNA is TGTGCCAGCAGTTTCGGGTCTAGCGGGAGAACAATGATCAATGAGCAGTTCTTC.

The chain has TRBV3-1 and TRBJ2-1, with 7 nucleotides matching TRBD2. V gave up 1 base and J gave up 10 bases; unmatched junction bases: 13. The CDR3 has 16 amino acids. Germline values: CDR1 LGHDT, CDR2 YNNKEL (reference sequence). CDR3 in amino acids: CASSQGREAIGREQFF. The CDR3 coding sequence is TGTGCCAGCAGCCAAGGCCGGGAGGCCATTGGTAGGGAGCAGTTCTTC.

This clonotype showed up just a few times. The V and J genes are TRBV20-1 and TRBJ2-7, with 9 bases identical to TRBD2. V shed 5 bases, J shed 2 bases, and the junction held 7 bases outside the gene matches. Per germline, CDR1 DFQATT and CDR2 SNEGSKA (reference sequence). The CDR3 contains 14 residues. In DNA, the CDR3 is TGCAGTGCTGGGGGACTAGCCGTTCCCTACGAGCAGTACTTC. The encoded protein is CSAGGLAVPYEQYF.

This clonotype was found many times. The rearrangement links TRBV25-1 to TRBJ2-2, with D possibly being TRBD1 (5 bases). This CDR3 contains 17 residues. Germline CDR1 MGHDK, CDR2 SYGVNS. Between the trimmed V and J ends, which lost 1 base and 6 bases, there was a span of 18 bases. The CDR3 region has the DNA TGTGCCAGCAGTGAATCTTTAAGGGCAGGGAAGGCCGGGGAGCTGTTTTTT. Protein sequence: CASSESLRAGKAGELFF.

This clonotype was found many times. This chain uses TRBV5-6 with TRBJ2-2, with 9 bases lining up with TRBD1. V gave up 3 bases and J gave up 9 bases; unmatched junction bases: 9. CDR1 and CDR2 from the germline V gene are SGHDT and YYEEEE. This CDR3 is 15 amino acids long. DNA for the CDR3: TGTGCCAGCAGCTGGGGAGGGACAGGGCACCGGGAGCTGTTTTTT. This encodes CASSWGGTGHRELFF.

This clonotype was seen a few times. V gene TRBV7-2 combines with J gene TRBJ2-7; possible D gene TRBD1, 6 bases. CDR3 length: 14 amino acids. Germline lookup yields CDR1 SGHTA and CDR2 FQGNSA. Trimming pared 8 bases from V and 7 bases from J, leaving 21 bases between. The CDR3 loop reads CASRPRGGIEEQYF. CDR3 DNA sequence: TGTGCCAGCCGTCCCAGGGGCGGCATTGAGGAGCAGTACTTC.

This clonotype was recorded a few times. The V gene is TRBV29-1, the J gene TRBJ2-7; D may be TRBD1 or TRBD2 (5 bases each). Trimming took off 2 bases at V and 8 bases at J, with 16 bases between the two ends. From germline, CDR1 is SQVTM and CDR2 ANQGSEA. This CDR3 is 13 amino acids long. The CDR3 region is CSVEQTGPRKQYF. CDR3 sequence (DNA): TGCAGCGTTGAACAAACGGGACCCCGAAAGCAGTACTTC.

This clonotype was seen once. This may come from a read error, since a much larger clone is one base off. This chain uses TRBV6-5 with TRBJ2-2; no firm D call. CDR1 is MNHEY and CDR2 is SVGAGI in the germline V gene. CDR3 length: 15 residues. V lost 2 bases and J lost 1, with 8 bases in between. The DNA for the CDR3 is TGTGCCAGCAGTTACGGCAGGATGAACACCGGGGAGCTGTTTTTT. Translating it yields CASSYGRMNTGELFF.

This clonotype was found a few times. The genes are TRBV20-1 and TRBJ2-7; D may be TRBD2 (6 bases). There are 13 residues in the CDR3. Trimming pared 3 bases from V and 7 bases from J, leaving 16 bases between. Germline CDR1 and CDR2: DFQATT and SNEGSKA (reference sequence). The CDR3 DNA is TGCAGTGCTAGTGCCGGCTTGGAGGGTGAGCAGTACTTC. Translation: CSASAGLEGEQYF.

The CDR3 bases are TGTGCCAGCAGCGTAGGAAGTCAGCACGCCCGCAATGAGCAGTTCTTC. This encodes CASSVGSQHARNEQFF. The chain employs TRBV9 and TRBJ2-1, with D uncertain. Trimming removed 0 bases from V and 6 bases from J, with 16 bases in between. From germline, CDR1 is SGDLS and CDR2 YYNGEE. There are 16 residues in the CDR3.

The sample holds many counts of this clonotype. This chain links TRBV12-3 or TRBV12-4 with TRBJ1-2; D uncertain. The CDR3 has 13 amino acids. Trimming pared 5 bases from V and 10 bases from J, leaving 17 bases between. The CDR3 coding sequence is TGTGCCAGCAGTACCCGGACCGGCATAGACTACACCTTC. This gives the protein CASSTRTGIDYTF.

This clonotype has a handful of counts. J is TRBJ2-3 and V is TRBV20-1; maybe TRBD1 (5 bases). The CDR3 consists of 15 residues. Trimming stripped 1 base from V and 3 bases from J, with 14 bases between. The germline V gene has CDR1 DFQATT and CDR2 SNEGSKA (reference sequence). CDR3 sequence: CSARAPTGFTDTQYF. The CDR3 DNA reads TGCAGTGCTAGAGCTCCTACAGGTTTTACAGATACGCAGTATTTT.

This clonotype appeared many times. This CDR3 reads CSARAGLNGYTF. The CDR3 DNA follows: TGCAGTGCTAGAGCTGGGTTGAATGGCTACACCTTC. The chain couples TRBV20-1 to TRBJ1-2, with unresolved D. The germline V gene has CDR1 DFQATT and CDR2 SNEGSKA (reference sequence). Trimming took off 1 base at V and 6 bases at J, with 9 bases between the two ends. There are 12 residues in the CDR3.

This clonotype has a count of ten or more. This chain joins TRBV20-1 and TRBJ2-1; 12 nucleotides match TRBD2. Trimming cost V 4 bases and J 6 bases; bases outside gene matches: 1. Germline V gene sequence: CDR1 DFQATT, CDR2 SNEGSKA (reference sequence). This CDR3 region has 13 residues. CDR3 in DNA: TGCAGTGCTACTAGCGGGAGGGGCAATGAGCAGTTCTTC. It specifies CSATSGRGNEQFF.